This TCR beta chain is from a study of blood T cell repertoires in COVID-19. Turning to the study itself: Samples of COVID-19 (acute and convalescent) were obtained from the United States, Italy and Spain. T cells, B-cell-depleted T cells, or PBMCs provided the cDNA or gDNA that served as material.

This clone appeared once. In the original processing: Cell counts per sample came from amplifying reference gene primers. Profiling relied on immunoSEQ multiplex PCR, and the TCRdb table lists in-frame clones only, not all of them. V, J and clone size are taken as reported in that table, and D and trimming were inferred from the DNA itself. The sample yields 34,000 or so clones, about nine tenths seen once. This receptor was identified in a man aged 50 to 59 with active or convalescent COVID-19. The sequenced sample was peripheral blood.

The CDR3 DNA follows: TGTGCCAGCAGTTACCAGGAACCGAATGAAAAACTGTTTTTT. Its protein is CASSYQEPNEKLFF. This chain connects TRBV6-6 to TRBJ1-4; D is unclear. With 2 bases removed from V and 5 bases from J, the gap between germline ends came to 9 bases. CDR1 is MNHNY and CDR2 is SVGAGI in the germline V gene (reference sequence). The CDR3 has 14 amino acids.